Here is one T cell receptor beta chain with its context. There is no known antigen for this receptor. The input lacks base qualities; no much larger clone sits a single base away. CDR1 and CDR2 are drawn from the germline V gene: SGHNT, YENEEA. The V end loses 5 bases and the J end loses 4 bases, and a stretch of 12 bases separates them. The CDR3 measures 13 amino acids from cysteine to phenylalanine. Only the CDR3 part of the read is kept: 39 bases, read in frame from the first base. The data originate from a study of T cells in Graves' hyperthyroidism and ophthalmopathy (dated by TCRdb to about 2019). At the level of the whole study: TCR V-J signatures able to tell the groups apart were searched for in a discovery cohort of more than 90 patients, of whom roughly 42 had Graves' ophthalmopathy and 55 to 65 had stable Graves' hyperthyroidism. Whether ophthalmopathy could be predicted prospectively was tested in an independent validation cohort made up of roughly 20 hyperthyroidism patients plus 17 patients who later progressed to ophthalmopathy. TCR Vbeta CDR3 sequencing of approximately 140 peripheral blood samples (43 ophthalmopathy, about 75 hyperthyroidism and roughly 17 progressor patients) is reported in the paper. Thyroid tissue and blood T-cell repertoires from about 6 Graves' hyperthyroidism patients were also compared in the study. After sampling, hyperthyroidism patients received methimazole starting at 30 mg daily, and ophthalmopathy patients received high-dose intravenous methylprednisolone. The 100 or so discovery patients were divided at random into training and test sets in a 7:3 ratio. General findings and caveats noted by the study authors: Ophthalmopathy was separated from stable hyperthyroidism by a 13 V-J signature model, with about 88% sensitivity and approximately 81% specificity obtained in cross-validation and 80%/75% obtained in testing. Blood samples also contained most of the expanded thyroid clonotypes (frequency above 0.001), which suggests that blood repertoires may reflect thyroid immune responses. In validation, the model predicted progression to ophthalmopathy a median of roughly 6.5 months before onset, with over 55% sensitivity and almost 75% specificity. Sample size was not statistically predetermined, and blinding of investigators to group allocation was not performed.

Amplification of TCR beta CDR3 regions was carried out from RNA transcripts. The TCR CDR3 was subjected to a first round of RT-PCR using the HTBI primer set and the Qiagen OneStep RT-PCR kit. The libraries were constructed in a second round of multiplex PCR and then size-selected and purified. Sequencing of the libraries was done on an Illumina HiSeq2000 using paired-end 100 bp reads. In the paper's pipeline: SOAPnuke was used to process the raw data, removing reads that contained adapters or uncalled bases, had a mean Phred below 15, or lacked an exact match to the constant primer or identifier. COPE v1.2.5 was used to merge the high-quality paired reads, and each unique nucleotide sequence was defined as a clonotype. MiTCR v1.1 was used to align the clonotypes against IMGT TRBV, TRBD and TRBJ reference segments. Only V-J combinations with frequency above 0.0001, covering 99% to 99.2% of repertoires, were analysed. The TCS score was defined as the ratio of F50 (clonal expansion) to E x V (chaos), calculated using BLOSUM62-based TCRdist between CDR3 peptides within each V-J. Welch's t-statistics and random forest reduced roughly 540 V-J features to under 15, which were used in a naive Bayes classifier (R e1071). The public reads were reprocessed in TCRdb via fastp at Q25 and MiXCR, keeping in-frame beta chains. Entries are consolidated by CDR3 protein sequence, retaining the most common genes and DNA. The authors' filters were not applied to this entry. The sample table shows some 510,000 distinct CDR3 sequences, and around 46% are seen once. Together, the top ten hold approximately 8.2% of the sample.

Graves' hyperthyroidism was defined as stable when no progression to ophthalmopathy occurred over 18 months of follow-up. Hyperthyroidism patients were newly diagnosed, with disease duration under 2 months, and aged 18 to 65 years. Any patient with an uncontrolled infection, another autoimmune disease, pregnancy or lactation was excluded. Clinical symptoms, serum thyroxine and TRAb, thyroid ultrasound, and orbital computed tomography formed the basis for the diagnoses. Total RNA was extracted with Trizol reagent, and quality was checked on an Agilent 2100 Bioanalyzer. Recombination connected TRBV11-3 to TRBJ2-7; tentative D gene TRBD2, with 6 bases matching. The sequence derives from a woman younger than 30 with Graves' hyperthyroidism. Donor details come from another sample of the same person, matched by shared clones. Material for sequencing was peripheral blood or thyroid tissue (not recorded which). DNA sequence: TGTGCCAGCAGCGACAGAGGAGGGTACGAGCAGTACTTC. Translation gives CASSDRGGYEQYF.